The 4 T cell receptor beta chains listed next were all sequenced from one sample in a study of CD8 T cells in Susac syndrome. It was with random hexamers that about 0.45 to 1 ug RNA was reverse transcribed. TCRdb re-called the immunoSEQ multiplex PCR reads through MiXCR, storing one row per CDR3 protein. The sample carries about 280,000 distinct CDR3 sequences, roughly 84% recorded once. Sample: CD8+ T cells from PBMCs. The receptor source for this set is a human donor with multiple sclerosis.

The V and J genes are TRBV7-8 and TRBJ2-1; D perhaps matches TRBD2 (5 bases). The CDR3 has 17 amino acids. Trimming removed 4 bases at V and 6 bases at J, with 22 bases between. Germline assignment: CDR1 SGHVS and CDR2 FQNEAQ. The CDR3 DNA follows: TGTGCCAGCAGCTCACCCGGGGATAGCGAATGGACCAATGAGCAGTTCTTC. It yields the protein CASSSPGDSEWTNEQFF.

This clonotype occurred a few times. V usage is TRBV5-4 and J usage is TRBJ2-5, with 7 nucleotides matching TRBD2. This CDR3 spans 15 amino acids. The V gene's germline CDR1 is SGHNT and CDR2 YYREEE (reference sequence). The trim removed 1 base at V and 5 bases at J, leaving 8 bases unmatched. The CDR3 is CASSLYAGAVETQYF. In DNA, the CDR3 is TGTGCCAGCAGCTTGTACGCGGGAGCTGTCGAGACCCAGTACTTC.

J is TRBJ1-4 and V is TRBV2; D remains ambiguous. Germline CDR1 reads SNHLY; CDR2 reads FYNNEI. The CDR3 length is 17 residues. V was clipped by 2 bases and J by 7 bases, with 20 bases between them. CDR3 in DNA: TGTGCCAGCAGTGAAACGGCCCGCGCGGAGGGAGGTGAAAAACTGTTTTTT. Translation gives CASSETARAEGGEKLFF.

The chain is built from TRBV6-5 and TRBJ1-5; TRBD1 is a possible D gene (6 bases). Germline V gene data show CDR1 as MNHEY and CDR2 as SVGAGI. V was cut by 0 bases and J by 11 bases, with 11 bases left in between. CDR3 length equals 13 residues. CDR3: CASSYSRGVAQHF. As DNA, the CDR3 is TGTGCCAGCAGTTACTCCAGGGGCGTTGCCCAGCATTTT.